This T cell receptor (beta chain) is from a study of Ad26.COV2.S vaccination and SARS-CoV-2 variants (dated by TCRdb to about 2021). Study-level background: Vaccine-arm donors came from COV1001, a multicentre, randomized, double-blind, placebo-controlled phase I-IIa trial of Ad26.COV2.S in healthy adults. Throughout the experiments and outcome assessment, investigators stayed blinded to trial group allocation. The TCR-sequenced set comprised approximately 32 samples: about 19 Ad26.COV2.S vaccine recipients, 5 placebo recipients and 8 SARS-CoV-2 convalescent individuals. Trial participants were randomized into five groups of five, in which low-dose or high-dose Ad26.COV2.S was given once or twice, or placebo was given on both occasions. Dosing of Ad26.COV2.S was intramuscular, at either 5x10^10 or 1x10^11 viral particles, delivered as one shot or as two shots spaced 56 days apart. TCRbeta repertoire sequencing was used to assess the specificity and breadth of SARS-CoV-2-reactive T cell receptors after Ad26.COV2.S vaccination.

The paper's findings and limits, for the study overall: Vaccine and placebo recipients had comparable non-spike TCR breadth, which fits with the vaccine containing only spike. Comparing responses between vaccine doses or regimens was not something the study was powered to do. According to the authors, total T cell responses may have been underestimated by the TCR breadth and depth analyses. Higher spike-specific TCR breadth was observed in Ad26.COV2.S recipients than in placebo recipients (P = 0.0014). Substantial breadth of spike-specific CD8+ and CD4+ T cell responses was reported after vaccination.

Comments on this clone: The antigen it binds to is not known. Nothing much larger sits one base from this clone, and base qualities are not available.

The immunoSEQ Assay was the method used to sequence TCRbeta CDR3 regions. After extraction, genomic DNA underwent amplification by bias-controlled multiplex PCR, followed by high-throughput sequencing. The study's own analysis went as follows. To quantify the absolute abundance of every unique TCRbeta CDR3 region, sequences were collapsed and filtered. T cell fraction was estimated by normalization of TCRbeta template counts to usable DNA, with usable DNA being measured through amplification of reference genes present in all nucleated cells. Repertoire TCRs were annotated as SARS-CoV-2-specific when V gene, CDR3 amino acid sequence and J gene were exactly matched to a known reactive TCR set. The reference SARS-CoV-2 TCR set was obtained from MIRA and was filtered for enrichment in COVID-19-positive ImmuneCODE repertoires, whereby public or cross-reactive TCRs were removed. Drawing on the MIRA antigens, annotated TCRs were analysed further at the level of specific ORF or position within ORF. Depth was the summed frequency of annotated unique rearrangements, while breadth was defined as annotated unique rearrangements over total unique productive rearrangements. Group comparisons of TCR breadth used two-sided Wilcoxon rank-sum tests. Here the immuneACCESS table is served through TCRdb, limited to in-frame sequences with V and J called. Missing clones are a known gap in these copies; in checked studies unresolved V genes cover under half, and the rest lacks a known reason. Clone size and V and J calls were adopted from that table, with D and trimming inferred from the DNA. The sample profile shows more than 400,000 clones; 90% of them were found once. Approximately 4.5% of the sample goes to the ten largest clones.

Sample treatment or condition, as interpreted from the label and publication: roughly 19 received Ad26.COV2.S at low or high dose, single or two shots; 5 received placebo; per-sample allocation not given. Repertoires of vaccine and placebo recipients were sequenced from samples taken on day 63 after the first injection. In Cohort 1b, about 25 adults aged 18-55 years were enrolled at a single site in Boston, USA, between 29 July and 7 August 2020. Ad26.COV2.S was a replication-incompetent adenovirus type 26 vector that expressed a prefusion-stabilized SARS-CoV-2 spike protein derived from the original Wuhan strain. Taken from cysteine to phenylalanine, the CDR3 has 17 residues. Here the CDR3 DNA is all that survives: 51 bases in frame from base 1. CDR1 and CDR2 are drawn from the germline V gene: LGHNA, YSLEER. Relative to germline, V is missing 4 bases and J is missing 3 bases, with 10 bases of the junction outside any gene match.

This receptor was obtained from a person between 18 and 65 years old who received the Ad26.COV2.S COVID-19 vaccine or a placebo. Rearrangement joined TRBV4-3 to TRBJ2-1; TRBD2 fits 9 bases in the junction. This material consisted of peripheral blood, taken in a trial of Ad26.COV2.S vaccine versus placebo. CDR3 region: CASSLVAAGGNYNEQFF. The DNA sequence reads TGCGCCAGCAGCCTCGTGGCAGCGGGAGGCAACTACAATGAGCAGTTCTTC.